A few counts support the clone carrying this TCR beta chain. This entry comes from a study of blood T cell repertoires in COVID-19. Across the whole study: The United States, Italy and Spain were the sources of the acute and convalescent COVID-19 samples. Sample material is recorded as cDNA or gDNA derived from T cells, B-cell-depleted T cells, or PBMCs.

Authors' data handling: From reference gene primer amplification, estimates of nucleated cell counts were derived. Assay used: immunoSEQ multiplex PCR; TCRdb lists only in-frame clones, some missing. V and J calls and clone size are copied from that table; D and trimming were computed from the DNA. The sample carries around 140,000 clones, over 75% recorded once. The CDR3 contains 14 residues. Germline values: CDR1 SGHDT, CDR2 YYEEEE. V was cut by 2 bases and J by 2 bases, with 9 bases left in between. The specimen sequenced was peripheral blood. The receptor was derived from a man between 18 and 29 years old with COVID-19, enrolled during active disease. The chain uses TRBV5-6 and TRBJ2-3; D may be TRBD1 (6 bases). The CDR3 protein is CASSFGQITDTQYF. CDR3 nucleotide sequence: TGTGCCAGCAGCTTCGGACAGATCACAGATACGCAGTATTTT.